This TCR beta chain was found in a study of radiotherapy plus CTLA-4 blockade in lung cancer. On the study more broadly: Roughly a sixth of enrolled patients responded objectively, and roughly 31% had disease control.

Germline V gives CDR1 SGHNT, CDR2 YYREEE (reference sequence). Trimming cost V 2 bases and J 2 bases, with 5 bases left between them. This CDR3 contains 12 residues. Lung cancer patients with chemo-refractory metastatic non-small-cell disease were given focal radiation plus CTLA-4 blockade with ipilimumab. Profiled with immunoSEQ multiplex PCR; TCRdb holds only in-frame clones, not every one. The data show 60,000 to 75,000 clones, approximately 76% seen once. This clone has only one observation. Antigen unknown. The study, taken as a whole, reports: There was expansion of tumor-derived TCR clones in blood after radiotherapy plus ipilimumab. With interferon-beta, early dynamics of blood T cell clones were reported to best predict response.

Sequences were derived from peripheral blood, sampled from a patient treated with radiotherapy plus ipilimumab. The clonotype originates from a human donor with non-small cell lung cancer whose response to radiotherapy plus ipilimumab could not be evaluated. Some clones in this sample may be carry-over from other donors' samples. This chain joins TRBV5-4 and TRBJ2-7; D perhaps matches TRBD2 (5 bases). CDR3 in DNA: TGTGCCAGCAGCTTCGGGACCTACGAGCAGTACTTC. Translation: CASSFGTYEQYF.